A selection of T cell receptor beta chains follows, all from one sample in a study of T cells in localized non-small cell lung cancer. Here immunoSEQ multiplex PCR was the method, and the copy in TCRdb shows in-frame clones only, minus some. The sample yields some 3,200 clones, less than 30% seen once. Sequenced material: lung tumor tissue, taken before any cancer treatment. The receptors were sampled from a man aged 40 to 70 with stage III lung adenocarcinoma. Each CDR3 is given without its conserved first and last residue. Fields, in order: V gene, CDR3 protein.

TRBV5-1	ASSGGTVNEKLF
TRBV6-1	ASSEEEGSYEQY
TRBV6-8	ASSLGTGGMNSPLH
TRBV19	ASSRDAAGELF
TRBV6-8	ASSLGQLNSPLH
TRBV28	ASSSILRDGHEKLF
TRBV19	ASRTWATEAF
TRBV29-1	SVVRGRGEQY
TRBV19	ASSPSASGTYEQY
TRBV29-1	SVVTGSYEQY
TRBV28	ASSPPLGGNTIY
TRBV19	ASSRTTTTGATPHGYT
TRBV9	ASSVVGLAGEEQF
TRBV28	ASSSTYNEQF
TRBV11-3	ASSLEEPTAFSGNTIY
TRBV10-2	ATTEQGINYGYT
TRBV15	ATSRGAGTRGYT
TRBV6-8	ASRGTSVHEQY
TRBV11-3	ASSPGGRATNEKLF
TRBV14	ASSQFGGPNSPLH
TRBV6-8	ASRVWRGGSYNEQF
TRBV11-1	ASSPRTGGAEKLF
TRBV6-8	ASRSGRGINTGELF
TRBV5-1	ASSLDSARTEAF
TRBV11-3	ASSLDYSGNTIY
TRBV14	ASSPYWTSGRYTDTQY
TRBV6-8	ASSTQGTNQPQH
TRBV10-2	ASSEGGHVETQY
TRBV9	ASSAVGVGTDTQY
TRBV5-1	ASSRQGVSYNSPLH
TRBV6-8	ASSYPGAGDYGYT
TRBV19	ASTPTGASQPQH
TRBV18	ASSPFGQKLF
TRBV6-8	AITVGSGNTIY
TRBV11-3	ASSQIQVASGTGELF
TRBV11-3	ASSRGQGGRDEQF
TRBV9	ASSVDSEKLF
TRBV14	ASSQARRGGGELF
TRBV29-1	SAAQEMAGELF
TRBV12-5	ASTGQWRETQY
TRBV7-8	ASSFERGSGNTIY
TRBV19	ASSTHNQPQH
TRBV19	ASSIDLSGAGQPQH
TRBV11-3	ASSSREVGYGYT
TRBV11-3	ASSLGGRAVDTQY
TRBV28	ASDRRNSPLH